This T cell receptor beta chain was recovered during a study of blood T cells in healthy people across ages. This CDR3 contains 15 residues. With V trimmed by 5 bases and J by 4 bases, 6 bases remained unmatched. A second PCR, run for about 6 to 11 cycles, used a sample-barcoded 5' primer plus a J-beta primer mix. TCRdb recomputed calls from the 5' RACE reads with MiXCR, one row per CDR3 protein. The table has some 710,000 distinct CDR3 sequences, about 45% seen once; the top ten hold about a sixth. Only a few counts were recorded for this clonotype. No antigen is known for it. The study recruited healthy Caucasian donors from Russia who were aged about 6 to 90. No fewer than 6 million PBMCs went into each sample. Study-wide results and limits: Bulk PBMC profiling left naive and antigen-experienced comparisons inconclusive.

The rearrangement links TRBV12-3 or TRBV12-4 to TRBJ1-5, with 9 bases aligning to TRBD1. What was sequenced was blood. The TCR originated in a man older than 75 in good health. The CDR3 is CASSRGQGTNQPQHF. CDR3 DNA sequence: TGTGCCAGCAGTCGCGGACAGGGGACGAATCAGCCCCAGCATTTT.